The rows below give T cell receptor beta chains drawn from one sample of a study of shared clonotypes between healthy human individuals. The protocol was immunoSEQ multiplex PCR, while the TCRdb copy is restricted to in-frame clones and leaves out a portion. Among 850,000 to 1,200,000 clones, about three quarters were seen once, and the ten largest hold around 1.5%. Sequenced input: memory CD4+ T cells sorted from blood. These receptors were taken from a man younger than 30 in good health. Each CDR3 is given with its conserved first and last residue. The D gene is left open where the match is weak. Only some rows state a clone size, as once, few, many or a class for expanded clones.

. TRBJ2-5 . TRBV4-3 CASSQSYGAQETQYF TGCGCCAGCAGCCAGTCCTACGGGGCTCAAGAGACCCAGTACTTC
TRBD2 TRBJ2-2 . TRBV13 CASSSSGSDTGELFF TGTGCCAGCAGCTCAAGCGGGAGTGACACCGGGGAGCTGTTTTTT
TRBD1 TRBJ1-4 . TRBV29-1 CSVARQGDGEKLFF TGCAGCGTTGCTAGACAGGGGGACGGTGAAAAACTGTTTTTT
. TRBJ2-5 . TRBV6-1 CASSEAKTQYF TGTGCCAGCAGTGAGGCTAAGACCCAGTACTTC
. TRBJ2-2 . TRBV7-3 CASSLKAGRNTGELFF TGTGCCAGCAGCTTAAAGGCAGGGAGGAACACCGGGGAGCTGTTTTTT
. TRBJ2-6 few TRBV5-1 CASSFNSGANVLTF TGCGCCAGCAGCTTTAACTCTGGGGCCAACGTCCTGACTTTC
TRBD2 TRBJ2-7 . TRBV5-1 CASRREKTSGRYEQYF TGCGCCAGCAGGAGGGAGAAGACTAGCGGGAGGTACGAGCAGTACTTC
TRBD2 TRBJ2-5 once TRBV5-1 CASSLGLEETQYF TGCGCCAGCAGTTTGGGACTAGAGGAGACCCAGTACTTC
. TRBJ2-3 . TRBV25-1 CASRGGMTDTQYF TGTGCCAGCAGGGGAGGTATGACAGATACGCAGTATTTT
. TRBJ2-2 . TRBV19 CASSTGTSLAGELFF TGTGCCAGTAGTACGGGGACCTCCCTAGCCGGGGAGCTGTTTTTT
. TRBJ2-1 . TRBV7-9 CASSLSGNEQFF TGTGCCAGCAGCTTAAGCGGTAATGAGCAGTTCTTC
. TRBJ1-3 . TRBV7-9 CASSHDKAYRSGNTIYF TGTGCCAGCAGCCACGACAAGGCTTACCGATCTGGAAACACCATATATTTT
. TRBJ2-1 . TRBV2 CASSESGLGNEQFF TGTGCCAGCAGTGAATCAGGGCTCGGCAATGAGCAGTTCTTC
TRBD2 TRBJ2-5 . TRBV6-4 CATRTEDSGEVRQETQYF TGTGCCACCCGGACAGAAGATAGCGGGGAAGTACGCCAAGAGACCCAGTACTTC
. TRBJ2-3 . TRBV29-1 CSVARSLDTQYF TGCAGCGTTGCCAGAAGCTTAGATACGCAGTATTTT
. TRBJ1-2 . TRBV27 CASSLPASGGYTF TGTGCCAGCAGCCTCCCGGCGTCGGGGGGCTACACCTTC
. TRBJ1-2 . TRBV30 CAWIRDTFNYGYTF TGTGCCTGGATTAGGGACACTTTTAACTATGGCTACACCTTC
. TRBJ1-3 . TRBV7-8 CASSPFGDTIYF TGTGCCAGCAGCCCATTTGGAGACACCATATATTTT
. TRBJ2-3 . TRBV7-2 CASTYGTDTQYF TGTGCCAGCACCTATGGCACAGATACGCAGTATTTT
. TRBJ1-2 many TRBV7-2 CASTKDYRDVYRGYTF TGTGCCAGCACTAAGGACTACAGAGATGTCTATAGGGGCTACACCTTC
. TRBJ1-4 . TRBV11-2 CASSQNGIQLFF TGTGCCAGCAGCCAAAACGGTATACAACTGTTTTTT
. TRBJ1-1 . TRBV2 CASRLLKTENTEAFF TGTGCCAGCAGGCTTCTAAAAACAGAGAACACTGAAGCTTTCTTT
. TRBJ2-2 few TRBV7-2 CASSPRAGELFF TGTGCCAGCAGCCCTAGGGCCGGGGAGCTGTTTTTT
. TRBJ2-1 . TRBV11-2 CASSLIWGRYNEQFF TGTGCCAGCAGCTTAATCTGGGGGAGGTACAATGAGCAGTTCTTC
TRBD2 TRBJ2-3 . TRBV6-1 CASRSAGGTTDTQYF TGTGCCAGCCGATCGGCGGGGGGAACCACAGATACGCAGTATTTT
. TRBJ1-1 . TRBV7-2 CASSLDSGANTEAFF TGTGCCAGCAGCTTAGACTCAGGGGCGAACACTGAAGCTTTCTTT